Listed here is a single T cell receptor beta chain. Its antigen remains unidentified. The data were taken from a study of OX40 agonist ivuxolimab in advanced cancers. Study background: Partial responses were achieved by three patients, of whom one had hepatocellular carcinoma and two had cutaneous melanoma.

Germline V lookup: CDR1 MNHEY, CDR2 SVGAGI. Losses at the gene ends were 5 bases for V and 2 bases for J; bases not matched to a gene: 1. The CDR3 spans 14 residues. General observations from the study: Patients with a partial response at 0.1-3.0 mg/kg had among the lowest clonal expansion.

Assay: immunoSEQ multiplex PCR; the TCRdb copy retains only in-frame clones and omits some. There are about 19,000 clones in the sample; roughly nine tenths occur only once, and 15% to 20% lies in the top ten. The sequences come from CD4+ or CD8+ T cells sorted from blood, collected in a trial of the OX40 agonist ivuxolimab. The J gene is TRBJ2-7, the V gene TRBV6-5, with 12 bases aligning to TRBD2. This clonotype was obtained from an adult with an advanced solid tumor such as melanoma, head and neck, liver or kidney cancer. CDR3 residues: CASSASGGAYEQYF. The CDR3 nucleotides read TGTGCCAGCAGTGCTAGCGGGGGGGCCTACGAGCAGTACTTC.